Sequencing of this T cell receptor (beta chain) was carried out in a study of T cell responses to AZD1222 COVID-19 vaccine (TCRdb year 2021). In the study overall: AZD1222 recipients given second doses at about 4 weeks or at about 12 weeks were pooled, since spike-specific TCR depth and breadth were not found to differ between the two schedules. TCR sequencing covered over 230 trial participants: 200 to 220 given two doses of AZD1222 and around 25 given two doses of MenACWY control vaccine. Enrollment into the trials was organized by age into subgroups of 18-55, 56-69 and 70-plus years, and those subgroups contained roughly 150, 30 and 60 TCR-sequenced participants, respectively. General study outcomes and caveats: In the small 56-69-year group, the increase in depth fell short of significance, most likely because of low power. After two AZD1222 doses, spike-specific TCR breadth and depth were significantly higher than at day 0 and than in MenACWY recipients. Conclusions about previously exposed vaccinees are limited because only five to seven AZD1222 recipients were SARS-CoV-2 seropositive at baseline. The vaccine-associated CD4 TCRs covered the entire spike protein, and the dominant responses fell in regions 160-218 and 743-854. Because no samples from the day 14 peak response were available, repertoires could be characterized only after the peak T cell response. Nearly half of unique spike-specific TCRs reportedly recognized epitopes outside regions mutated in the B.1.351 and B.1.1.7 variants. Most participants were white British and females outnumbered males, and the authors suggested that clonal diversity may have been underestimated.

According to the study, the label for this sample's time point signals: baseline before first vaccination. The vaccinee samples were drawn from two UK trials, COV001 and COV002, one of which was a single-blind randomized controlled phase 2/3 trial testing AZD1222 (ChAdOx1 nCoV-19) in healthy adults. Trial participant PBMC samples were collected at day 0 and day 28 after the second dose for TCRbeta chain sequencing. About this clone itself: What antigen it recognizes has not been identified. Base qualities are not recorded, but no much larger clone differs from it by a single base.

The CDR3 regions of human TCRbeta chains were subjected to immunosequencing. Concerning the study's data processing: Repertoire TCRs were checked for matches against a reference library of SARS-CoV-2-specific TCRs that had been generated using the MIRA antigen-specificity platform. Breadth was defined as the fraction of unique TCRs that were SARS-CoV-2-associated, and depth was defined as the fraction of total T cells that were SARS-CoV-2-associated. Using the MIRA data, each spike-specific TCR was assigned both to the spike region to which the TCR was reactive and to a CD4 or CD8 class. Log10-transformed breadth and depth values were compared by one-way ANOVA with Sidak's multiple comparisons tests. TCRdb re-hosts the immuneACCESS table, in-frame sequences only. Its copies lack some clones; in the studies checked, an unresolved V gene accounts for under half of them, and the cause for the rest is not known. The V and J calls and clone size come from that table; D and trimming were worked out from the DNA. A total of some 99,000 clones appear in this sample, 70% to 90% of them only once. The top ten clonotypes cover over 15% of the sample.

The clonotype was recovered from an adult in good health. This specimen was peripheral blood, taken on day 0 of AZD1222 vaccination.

CDR3 protein: CASSPDRHRALHF. The base sequence is TGTGCCAGCAGTCCCGACAGACATAGGGCCCTCCACTTT. The chain links TRBV4-2 with TRBJ1-6; TRBD1 is possibly the D segment (5 matching bases). Inclusive of the bounding cysteine and phenylalanine, the CDR3 is 13 residues long. Only the CDR3 portion is preserved as DNA: 39 bases, with reading frame beginning at the first base. From a lookup of the germline V gene, CDR1 and CDR2 are LGHNA and YNFKEQ. V loses 6 bases, J loses 14 bases, and the germline ends lie 17 bases apart.